The sequence of this T cell receptor (beta chain) was determined in a study of radiation and T cells in renal cell carcinoma. General observations from the study: From baseline, blood top tumor clonotypes peaked at 2 weeks post-radiation.

Stated time point: blood 4 weeks post-SBRT, at nephrectomy. Treatment meaning: 15 Gy SBRT to primary tumor, nephrectomy 4 weeks later. Turning to this clone: The antigen remains unidentified.

TCRdb's copy holds only in-frame clones and misses some; the assay was immunoSEQ multiplex PCR. Of some 150,000 clones listed, 86% are singletons. Germline loops: CDR1 MNHEY, CDR2 SMNVEV (reference sequence). With V trimmed by 5 bases and J by 4 bases, 6 bases remained unmatched. The CDR3 contains 15 residues. The rearrangement uses TRBV27 and TRBJ2-1, with 9 bases matching TRBD2. The receptor comes from a woman aged 45-65 years with renal cell carcinoma. Sequencing was performed on blood, taken from a patient whose treatment included radiotherapy and nephrectomy. CDR3 in amino acids: CASSKQTSGYNEQFF. CDR3 nucleotide sequence: TGTGCCAGCAGTAAACAGACTAGCGGTTACAATGAGCAGTTCTTC.